The clone carrying this T cell receptor (beta chain) was recorded at least ten times. Its target is not known. Amplifying from RNA transcripts, the study obtained TCR beta CDR3 regions. First-round RT-PCR employed HTBI primers, with a second-round multiplex PCR after it. TCRdb re-analysed the multiplex PCR reads in MiXCR, keeping a single row per CDR3 protein. The sample has 600,000 to 650,000 distinct CDR3 sequences, approximately 21% seen once. The sample belongs to a study of Graves' ophthalmopathy and Graves' hyperthyroidism. Findings of the study overall: The blood repertoire also included most expanded thyroid clonotypes above 0.001 frequency. The 13-signature model separated ophthalmopathy from stable hyperthyroidism at almost 90% sensitivity and roughly 80% specificity.

The CDR3 length is 14 residues. V gave up 2 bases and J gave up 10 bases, with 17 bases separating them. J is TRBJ1-1 and V is TRBV12-3 or TRBV12-4, with D possibly being TRBD1 (5 bases). The TCR comes from a woman younger than 30 with stable Graves' hyperthyroidism. Some clones in this sample may be carry-over from other donors' samples. The sample consisted of peripheral blood. The CDR3 DNA is TGTGCCAGCAGTTTAATATCGGCAGGGCAGGTAGCTTTCTTT. Protein product: CASSLISAGQVAFF.